A single T cell receptor (beta chain) is shown here with its context. Antigen: not known. The CDR3 is 17 amino acids. Germline CDR1 and CDR2: GTSNPN and SVGIG (reference sequence). Trimming cost V 2 bases and J 0 bases, with 16 bases left between them. The sample belongs to a study of a mutant IDH1 vaccine in newly diagnosed glioma. Looking at the study overall: Prior therapy was radiotherapy, temozolomide, or both; most received both.

Time point of the sample: baseline, week 1 (first vaccination visit). Treatment given: pre-vaccination baseline after standard-of-care therapy. Each donor presented with a new WHO grade 3 or 4 astrocytoma that tested IDH1-mutant and showed ATRX loss. Study-wide results and limits: Researchers report vaccine-induced immune responses in 93.3% of patients. Among top peripheral T cell clonotypes, changes seemed unrelated to pseudoprogression.

Using immunoSEQ multiplex PCR, the repertoire was profiled, and TCRdb retains in-frame clones only, with some absent. Seen here are 75,000 to 100,000 clones, about four fifths observed once, and the top ten hold about 5.2%. This receptor was taken from a man between 40 and 49 years old with glioma. Some clones in this sample may be carry-over from other donors' samples. V and J are TRBV30 and TRBJ1-4; unclear D gene. The material was PBMCs, obtained from a glioma patient treated with radiotherapy, temozolomide or both. The CDR3 DNA reads TGTGCCTGGAGTCGGTGGGCATCCCGGGCAACTAATGAAAAACTGTTTTTT. It specifies CAWSRWASRATNEKLFF. The full variable domain, with the rest looked up from reference TRBV30 and TRBJ1-4, is SQTIHQWPATLVQPVGSPLSLECTVEGTSNPNLYWYRQAAGRGLQLLFYSVGIGQISSEVPQNLSASRPQDRQFILSSKKLLLSDSGFYLCAWSRWASRATNEKLFFGSGTQLSVL.